A selection of T cell receptor beta chains follows, all from one sample in a study of shared clonotypes between healthy human individuals. The protocol was immunoSEQ multiplex PCR, while the TCRdb copy is restricted to in-frame clones and leaves out a portion. The sample records over a million clones, under 80% being singletons. Sequencing was done on a sample of memory CD4+ T cells sorted from blood. The receptors were sampled from a man between 18 and 29 years old in good health. Each CDR3 is given with its conserved first and last residue. The D gene is left open where the match is weak. Only part of the rows carry a size: once, few, many, or a class if the clone is expanded.

D,J,size,V,DNA,CDR3
NA,TRBJ1-5,NA,TRBV28,TGTGCCAGCAGACGCCCGGGAGTGGGGGTGGGCAATCAGCCCCAGCATTTT,CASRRPGVGVGNQPQHF
NA,TRBJ2-3,NA,TRBV5-1,TGCGCCAGCAGCTTGGCCGAGATGTCTTTTCGGACCACGAATACGCAGTATTTT,CASSLAEMSFRTTNTQYF
NA,TRBJ2-1,NA,TRBV10-1,TGCGCCAGCAGACCCAGGGAAAATGAGCAGTTCTTC,CASRPRENEQFF
NA,TRBJ2-7,once,TRBV5-1,TGCGCCAGCAGCTTGGGGCTAGCGATTGACTACGAGCAGTACTTC,CASSLGLAIDYEQYF
NA,TRBJ2-5,NA,TRBV14,TGTGCCAGCAGCCAAGGGGGGAGCTGGACCCAGTACTTC,CASSQGGSWTQYF
TRBD2,TRBJ2-3,NA,TRBV10-3,TGTGCCATCACAGCTAGCGGGATGACAGATACGCAGTATTTT,CAITASGMTDTQYF
NA,TRBJ2-7,NA,TRBV7-2,TGTGCCAGCAGCTCGGCTTACGAGCAGTACTTC,CASSSAYEQYF
NA,TRBJ1-4,NA,TRBV15,TGTGCCACCAGCAGCCTGACAGGCCGAGCAACTAATGAAAAACTGTTTTTT,CATSSLTGRATNEKLFF
TRBD2,TRBJ2-2,NA,TRBV7-2,TGTGCCAGCAGCGGACGACTAGCGGGAGGGTCGAACACCGGGGAGCTGTTTTTT,CASSGRLAGGSNTGELFF
NA,TRBJ1-1,NA,TRBV6-6,TGTGCCAGCAGTTACTCGATACAGGACACTGAAGCTTTCTTT,CASSYSIQDTEAFF
NA,TRBJ1-5,NA,TRBV5-8,TGTGCCAGCAGCGGCGGACGGAAGATAGGGAATCAGCCCCAGCATTTT,CASSGGRKIGNQPQHF
NA,TRBJ1-3,NA,TRBV5-1,TGCGCCAGCAGCCGCGGATCCTCAAGGGGGGCGGCTGGAAACACCATATATTTT,CASSRGSSRGAAGNTIYF
NA,TRBJ2-1,NA,TRBV11-2,TGTGCCAGCAGCTTAGTCTCGAGCTCTGAGCAGTTCTTC,CASSLVSSSEQFF
NA,TRBJ2-5,NA,TRBV5-1,TGCGCCAGCAGCTTGGAGCCCCCTCAAGAGACCCAGTACTTC,CASSLEPPQETQYF
TRBD1,TRBJ2-1,NA,TRBV5-1,TGCGCCAGCACACCGGGGACAGGGGGAGGTCGGTACAATGAGCAGTTCTTC,CASTPGTGGGRYNEQFF
NA,TRBJ2-5,NA,TRBV12-5,TGTGCTAGTACCCGGGACACCCTTCGGGAGACCCAGTACTTC,CASTRDTLRETQYF
TRBD1,TRBJ1-6,NA,TRBV9,TGTGCCAGCAGCGTAGGGGACAGGGGGAATAATTCACCCCTCCACTTT,CASSVGDRGNNSPLHF
NA,TRBJ1-1,NA,TRBV19,TGTGCCAGTAGTATAGATCAGAGGTGGGCGAACACTGAAGCTTTCTTT,CASSIDQRWANTEAFF
NA,TRBJ2-3,NA,TRBV5-1,TGCGCCAGCAGCTCGGGTGCGGCAACGTCCACAGATACGCAGTATTTT,CASSSGAATSTDTQYF
NA,TRBJ1-1,few,TRBV18,TGTGCCAGCTCACCACGCGAGGACTCGAACACTGAAGCTTTCTTT,CASSPREDSNTEAFF
TRBD1,TRBJ1-3,NA,TRBV28,TGTGCCAGCCTACCCGGGACAGGGAAGGGGGTCTCTGGAAACACCATATATTTT,CASLPGTGKGVSGNTIYF
NA,TRBJ2-3,NA,TRBV7-9,TGTGCCAGCAGCTCACGACAGGCGAACACAGATACGCAGTATTTT,CASSSRQANTDTQYF
TRBD1,TRBJ2-7,NA,TRBV4-3,TGCGCCAGCAGCCCTTCGGGACAGCTATACGAGCAGTACTTC,CASSPSGQLYEQYF
NA,TRBJ2-5,once,TRBV6-5,TGTGCCAGCAGTTACGGTATGGGTAGGGAGACCCAGTACTTC,CASSYGMGRETQYF
NA,TRBJ1-5,NA,TRBV12-5,TGTGCTAGTGCCACAGACAGAGGCCAGCCCCAGCATTTT,CASATDRGQPQHF
NA,TRBJ2-7,NA,TRBV7-3,TGTGCCAGCAGCTCCCCCGGAGACAGGCACCCGGACTACGAGCAGTACTTC,CASSSPGDRHPDYEQYF
TRBD1,TRBJ2-5,NA,TRBV30,TGTGCCTGGAGTGGACAGGGTACTACCCAGTACTTC,CAWSGQGTTQYF
NA,TRBJ1-5,NA,TRBV6-1,TGTGCCAGCAGTGAAGGATGGGGGGGCCAGCAGCCCCAGCATTTT,CASSEGWGGQQPQHF
NA,TRBJ1-2,NA,TRBV10-1,TGCGCCAGGGAAAATGGGGGAATGAGCTATGGCTACACCTTC,CARENGGMSYGYTF
NA,TRBJ2-6,NA,TRBV11-3,TGTGCCAGCAGCTCGTCCGGTGTCTCTGGGGCCAACGTCCTGACTTTC,CASSSSGVSGANVLTF
NA,TRBJ2-2,NA,TRBV5-1,TGCGCCAGCAGTTGGAGCGAGGGGAACACCGGGGAGCTGTTTTTT,CASSWSEGNTGELFF
NA,TRBJ1-1,few,TRBV7-2,TGTGCCAGCAGCCCATTTGTACGTCGGGGGGGTCAAGCTTTCTTT,CASSPFVRRGGQAFF
TRBD1,TRBJ1-6,NA,TRBV5-1,TGCGCCAGCAGCTTGGAACCCCCGGGACAGGGATTCTCACCCCTCCACTTT,CASSLEPPGQGFSPLHF
NA,TRBJ2-1,NA,TRBV7-2,TGTGCCAGCAGCTTACAGTCGAGCTCCTACAATGAGCAGTTCTTC,CASSLQSSSYNEQFF
TRBD1,TRBJ1-2,few,TRBV6-1,TGTGCCAGCAGTGAGTCGGGACAGTATGGCTACACCTTC,CASSESGQYGYTF
TRBD2,TRBJ2-1,NA,TRBV4-1,TGCGCCAGCAGCCCCAGCGGGGGGGCGGGAGTGACCTACAATGAGCAGTTCTTC,CASSPSGGAGVTYNEQFF
NA,TRBJ2-7,NA,TRBV18,TGTGCCAGCTCACCCGACAGGTACGAGCAGTACTTC,CASSPDRYEQYF
NA,TRBJ1-3,NA,TRBV28,TGTGCCAGCGGGTTTGGAAACACCATATATTTT,CASGFGNTIYF
TRBD1,TRBJ1-5,few,TRBV28,TGTGCCAGCAGGCGACAGGGACGGCAGCCCCAGCATTTT,CASRRQGRQPQHF
NA,TRBJ1-5,NA,TRBV1,TGCACCAGCAGCCACAGGAATAGCAATCAGCCCCAGCATTTT,CTSSHRNSNQPQHF
TRBD1,TRBJ1-1,NA,TRBV7-2,TGTGCCAGCAGCTTAGGGGAAGGGGGCAGAACTGAAGCTTTCTTT,CASSLGEGGRTEAFF
NA,TRBJ2-3,NA,TRBV30,TGTGCCTGGAGTGTACAGGGGACTCCCACAGATACGCAGTATTTT,CAWSVQGTPTDTQYF
TRBD1,TRBJ1-2,NA,TRBV5-1,TGCGCCAGCAGGTGGAACACAGGGGCCAACTATGGCTACACCTTC,CASRWNTGANYGYTF
NA,TRBJ1-1,few,TRBV9,TGTGCCAGCAGCGTAACAGATATGGGGACTGAAGCTTTCTTT,CASSVTDMGTEAFF
NA,TRBJ1-4,NA,TRBV10-3,TGTGCCATCAGTGAGTCGAAGGGGTTGGGGGAAAAACTGTTTTTT,CAISESKGLGEKLFF
NA,TRBJ1-5,few,TRBV18,TGTGCCAGCTCCCAAGGGGGGGATCAGCCCCAGCATTTT,CASSQGGDQPQHF
TRBD1,TRBJ1-1,NA,TRBV5-8,TGTGCCAGCAGCGGCGACAGGGGGAATGCTGAAGCTTTCTTT,CASSGDRGNAEAFF
TRBD1,TRBJ2-7,NA,TRBV6-6,TGTGCCAGCAGTTCTGGGACAGGGGGTCCCTACGAGCAGTACTTC,CASSSGTGGPYEQYF
TRBD2,TRBJ2-1,NA,TRBV27,TGTGCCAGCAGTTTATTCCTAGCGGGGCAGAATGAGCAGTTCTTC,CASSLFLAGQNEQFF
NA,TRBJ2-2,NA,TRBV18,TGTGCCAGCTCGATAGCCAGGGGCGCGGACACCGGGGAGCTGTTTTTT,CASSIARGADTGELFF
TRBD2,TRBJ2-7,NA,TRBV7-2,TGTGCCAGCAGCTTAGCTAGCGGGAGCGGCTACGAGCAGTACTTC,CASSLASGSGYEQYF
NA,TRBJ2-5,NA,TRBV28,TGTGCCAGCAGTCGGACTCGCCAAGAGACCCAGTACTTC,CASSRTRQETQYF
TRBD2,TRBJ2-1,NA,TRBV5-4,TGTGCCAGCAGACGTGGACTAGCGGGAGAAGCGTTCGGCAATGAGCAGTTCTTC,CASRRGLAGEAFGNEQFF
TRBD1,TRBJ1-6,NA,TRBV9,TGTGCCAGCAGCGTAGGACTGGACAGGTATAATTCACCCCTCCACTTT,CASSVGLDRYNSPLHF
TRBD1,TRBJ1-5,NA,TRBV5-6,TGTGCCAGCAGCTTGGGGGACAGGGGGCATCAGCCCCAGCATTTT,CASSLGDRGHQPQHF
NA,TRBJ1-2,NA,TRBV30,TGTGCCTGGATAAGGAGCGTCATTAACTATGGCTACACCTTC,CAWIRSVINYGYTF
TRBD2,TRBJ2-7,once,TRBV2,TGTGCCAGCGTCCCGGGACTAGCGGGAGGGTTCTCCTACGAGCAGTACTTC,CASVPGLAGGFSYEQYF
NA,TRBJ2-5,few,TRBV5-4,TGTGCCAGCAGTAGGGACCGGGAGACCCAGTACTTC,CASSRDRETQYF
TRBD1,TRBJ1-4,NA,TRBV28,TGTGCCAGCAGTTTGGCCCCCCCACAGGGGGAAAAACTGTTTTTT,CASSLAPPQGEKLFF
TRBD2,TRBJ2-3,NA,TRBV4-3,TGCGCCAGCAGCCAGGGGACTAGCATAGATACGCAGTATTTT,CASSQGTSIDTQYF